Each of the 22 T cell receptor beta chains below was sequenced from the same sample in a study of T-cell reconstitution after alpha-beta-depleted transplantation in children. Unique molecular identifiers were built into the TCRbeta library. TCRdb reprocessed the PCR reads via MiXCR and lists one record per CDR3 protein. The table has some 340,000 distinct CDR3 sequences, about a tenth seen once. Sequencing used PBMCs from the stem cell graft donor, obtained from the stem cell graft. These receptors were obtained from a human donor who donated a stem cell graft to a child with acute lymphoblastic leukemia.

V usage is TRBV20-1 and J usage is TRBJ2-1, with 10 bases identical to TRBD2. This CDR3 spans 16 amino acids. V gave up 0 bases and J gave up 7 bases; unmatched junction bases: 9. In germline, CDR1 is DFQATT, CDR2 SNEGSKA (reference sequence). DNA for the CDR3: TGCAGTGCTAGAGATCCGGCTAGCGGGAGTAGTAATGAGCAGTTCTTC. Amino acid sequence: CSARDPASGSSNEQFF.

The rearrangement uses TRBV5-5 and TRBJ1-2, with TRBD1 matching 9 bases. The CDR3 is 16 amino acids. Germline values: CDR1 SGHKS, CDR2 YYEKEE (reference sequence). V shed 6 bases, J shed 0 bases, and the junction held 9 bases outside the gene matches. CDR3 in DNA: TGTGCCAGCACCAAGGGACAGGGTAGGACTAACTATGGCTACACCTTC. Translated, it gives CASTKGQGRTNYGYTF.

This clonotype turned up a few times. The genes are TRBV10-3 and TRBJ2-4; D is unresolved. This CDR3 has 21 amino acids. V lost 2 bases, J lost 0 bases, and 26 bases lay in between. Germline V lookup: CDR1 ENHRY, CDR2 SYGVKD. The CDR3 sequence: CAISETHQSAPEILAKNIQYF. The CDR3 nucleotides read TGTGCCATCAGTGAGACCCACCAGTCTGCGCCTGAGATCCTAGCCAAAAACATTCAGTACTTC.

This clonotype was found many times. This rearrangement joins TRBV7-3 to TRBJ2-3; D is possibly TRBD2 (5 bases). The CDR3 is 15 residues long. CDR1 SGHTA and CDR2 FQGTGA come from the germline V gene. The germline V and J ends were trimmed by 0 bases and 1 base, with 8 bases remaining between them. The CDR3 protein is CASSLTSEGTDTQYF. The CDR3 DNA reads as TGTGCCAGCAGCTTAACTAGCGAGGGCACAGATACGCAGTATTTT. Filled out from reference TRBV7-3 and TRBJ2-3, the complete variable domain reads GAGVSQTPSNKVTEKGKYVELRCDPISGHTALYWYRQSLGQGPEFLIYFQGTGAADDSGLPNDRFFAVRPEGSVSTLKIQRTERGDSAVYLCASSLTSEGTDTQYFGPGTRLTVL.

This clonotype was counted only a few times. The CDR3: CASSEDTGWETQYF. For the CDR3, the DNA is TGTGCCAGCAGTGAGGATACAGGGTGGGAGACCCAGTACTTC. The V and J genes are TRBV2 and TRBJ2-5; possibly TRBD1 for D (6 bases). Trimming removed 3 bases at V and 5 bases at J, with 13 bases between. Germline CDR1 reads SNHLY; CDR2 reads FYNNEI. The CDR3 sequence is 14 residues long.

Concerning this clonotype itself: One junction end disagrees with the germline gene, perhaps due to a read error. This chain uses TRBV5-1 with TRBJ2-3, with D possibly called TRBD1 or TRBD2 (5 bases each). Germline CDR1 reads SGHRS; CDR2 reads YFSETQ. CDR3 length equals 14 residues. The CDR3 spells CASSLEGPADRQYF. The CDR3 DNA reads TGCGCCAGCAGCTTAGAGGGACCGGCAGATAGGCAGTATTTT.

In its sample, this clonotype was seen a few times. The V call is TRBV3-1, the J call TRBJ1-2; 10 bases match TRBD1. The V segment lost 4 bases and the J segment 3 bases; nucleotides outside the gene matches: 8. The CDR3 length is 16 residues. In germline, CDR1 is LGHDT, CDR2 YNNKEL (reference sequence). For the CDR3, the DNA is TGTGCCAGCAGCCGGACAGGGGGACGAGAATACTATGGCTACACCTTC. Its translation is CASSRTGGREYYGYTF. The whole variable domain, filled in from reference TRBV3-1 and TRBJ1-2, reads DTAVSQTPKYLVTQMGNDKSIKCEQNLGHDTMYWYKQDSKKFLKIMFSYNNKELIINETVPNRFSPKSPDKAHLNLHINSLELGDSAVYFCASSRTGGREYYGYTFGSGTRLTVV.

The sample holds a few counts of this clonotype. The chain couples TRBV5-1 to TRBJ2-5, with 13 bases that match TRBD2. This CDR3 has 18 amino acids. The germline V gene encodes CDR1 SGHRS and CDR2 YFSETQ. V was clipped by 4 bases and J by 4 bases; unmatched bases: 13. CDR3: CASSPTTAGLAGLETQYF. CDR3 sequence (DNA): TGCGCCAGCAGCCCAACAACAGCGGGACTAGCGGGACTAGAGACCCAGTACTTC.

This clonotype was seen many times. The CDR3 nucleotides read TGTGCCAGCAAGTCAGGGGGCTATGGCTACACCTTC. Protein product: CASKSGGYGYTF. The chain combines TRBV2 with TRBJ1-2; 7 bases map to TRBD1. Per germline, CDR1 SNHLY and CDR2 FYNNEI. After removal of 7 bases from V and 4 bases from J, the junction contained 3 bases not matched to a gene. There are 12 residues in the CDR3.

The rearrangement links TRBV12-3 or TRBV12-4 to TRBJ2-7, with D perhaps TRBD1 (5 bases). This CDR3 has 15 residues. The V end was cut by 3 bases, the J end by 0 bases, with 12 bases between. CDR3 sequence: CASSFDSPLSYEQYF. The CDR3 coding sequence is TGTGCCAGCAGTTTCGACAGCCCTCTCTCCTACGAGCAGTACTTC.

This clonotype has just a few counts. At one of its ends the junction is not consistent with the germline gene, which may arise from a read error. The CDR3 nucleotides read TGTGCCAGCAGCTTGGAGGGGCAGGGTTGGACCTACGAGCAGTACTTT. This gives the protein CASSLEGQGWTYEQYF. V usage is TRBV5-8 and J usage is TRBJ2-7; D perhaps matches TRBD1 (5 bases). CDR1 SGHTS and CDR2 YDEGEE come from the germline V gene. The CDR3 consists of 16 residues.

V and J are TRBV30 and TRBJ2-1; no clear D. This CDR3 has 12 amino acids. Trimming stripped 1 base from V and 6 bases from J, with 7 bases between. Germline loops: CDR1 GTSNPN, CDR2 SVGIG (reference sequence). The CDR3, as DNA: TGTGCCTGGAGTGCGACGGGCAATGAGCAGTTCTTC. Protein product: CAWSATGNEQFF.

This clonotype occurred a few times. The chain carries TRBV5-1 and TRBJ1-1; D gene unclear. There are 15 residues in the CDR3. Trimming took off 6 bases at V and 0 bases at J, with 15 bases between the two ends. The germline gives CDR1 SGHRS, CDR2 YFSETQ. CDR3 amino acids: CASKSPGGLNTEAFF. The CDR3, as DNA: TGCGCCAGCAAGTCGCCGGGCGGCTTGAACACTGAAGCTTTCTTT.

This clonotype was detected a few times. This rearrangement joins TRBV9 to TRBJ2-7, with TRBD2 matching 10 bases. The V segment lost 1 base and the J segment 3 bases; nucleotides outside the gene matches: 7. The CDR3 is 16 residues long. From germline, CDR1 is SGDLS and CDR2 YYNGEE. In nucleotides, the CDR3 is TGTGCCAGCAGCGTACAGCCTAGCGGGAGTGGCTACGAGCAGTACTTC. Residues: CASSVQPSGSGYEQYF.

The J gene is TRBJ2-7, the V gene TRBV12-3 or TRBV12-4; weak D call: TRBD1 (6 bases). Trimming shortened V by 5 bases and J by 0 bases, and 14 bases separated the two germline ends. The CDR3 contains 15 residues. DNA of the CDR3: TGTGCCAGCAGTGTGGACAGAAAAAGCTCCTACGAGCAGTACTTC. Translating gives CASSVDRKSSYEQYF.

This clonotype came up a few times. The V gene is TRBV13, the J gene TRBJ2-2; D is perhaps TRBD2 (6 bases). CDR1 and CDR2 from the germline V gene are PRHDT and FYEKMQ (reference sequence). Trimming left V 5 bases short and J 1 base short, with 20 bases between. The CDR3 covers 18 residues. This CDR3 is CASSPSASGGLNTGELFF. CDR3 in DNA: TGTGCCAGCAGCCCCTCCGCCAGCGGAGGGCTGAACACCGGGGAGCTGTTTTTT.

The rearrangement joins TRBV24-1 to TRBJ2-5, with a possible D match to TRBD1 (5 bases). The CDR3 contains 14 residues. Germline loops: CDR1 KGHDR, CDR2 SFDVKD. Trimming took 2 bases from V and 7 from J, leaving 13 bases between them. The CDR3 sequence is CATSDSQTQGTQYF. CDR3 in DNA: TGTGCCACCAGTGATTCACAAACGCAGGGGACCCAGTACTTC.

There are a few counts of this clonotype. The chain employs TRBV6-2 or TRBV6-3 and TRBJ2-3; 13 bases fit TRBD2. In germline, CDR1 is MNHEY, CDR2 SVGEGT. Trimming removed 5 bases from V and 0 bases from J; junction bases left unmatched: 8. This CDR3 is 18 amino acids long. In DNA, the CDR3 is TGTGCCAGCAGTAAAGGGACTAGCGGGGTCTCTAGCACAGATACGCAGTATTTT. The encoded protein is CASSKGTSGVSSTDTQYF.

The rearrangement uses TRBV6-5 and TRBJ2-7; TRBD2 is a possible D gene (6 bases). Trimming removed 2 bases at V and 5 bases at J, with 25 bases between. Per germline, CDR1 MNHEY and CDR2 SVGAGI. There are 18 residues in the CDR3. The CDR3 nucleotides read TGTGCCAGCAGTTACGGGACTCGAGAGGGGCCGGATCCCGACGAGCAGTACTTC. This translates into CASSYGTREGPDPDEQYF.

Many counts were recorded for this clonotype. The chain uses TRBV7-9 and TRBJ2-7; TRBD1 might be the D (6 bases). The CDR3 has 12 residues. Germline assignment: CDR1 SEHNR and CDR2 FQNEAQ (reference sequence). Trimming removed 4 bases from V and 6 bases from J, with 10 bases in between. In DNA, the CDR3 is TGTGCCAGCAGCTCACAGGGATTCGAGCAGTACTTC. Protein product: CASSSQGFEQYF.

V usage is TRBV4-1 and J usage is TRBJ2-2; a possible D gene is TRBD2 (7 bases). Germline-derived CDR1 and CDR2 are MGHRA and YSYEKL. CDR3 size: 15 residues. The V end lost 7 bases, the J end lost 3 bases, and 15 bases lay between the germline ends. The CDR3 DNA follows: TGCGCCAGCACCCCGATGGGGGGGCACACCGGGGAGCTGTTTTTT. Its translation is CASTPMGGHTGELFF.

This clonotype was observed a handful of times. The rearrangement joins TRBV29-1 to TRBJ2-1; D remains ambiguous. CDR1 and CDR2 from the germline V gene are SQVTM and ANQGSEA. This CDR3 spans 10 amino acids. V lost 0 bases and J 11 bases, leaving 5 bases between the germline ends. The CDR3 loop is CSVEDGKQFF. In nucleotides, the CDR3 is TGCAGCGTTGAAGATGGAAAGCAGTTCTTC.